This T cell receptor (beta chain) was retrieved from a study of blood T cell repertoires in COVID-19. The overall study: There were acute and convalescent COVID-19 samples, and they came from the United States, Italy and Spain. Sources were T cells, B-cell-depleted T cells, or PBMCs; the material itself was cDNA or gDNA.

This CDR3 contains 14 residues. V gave up 5 bases and J gave up 7 bases; unmatched junction bases: 7. CDR1 is SGHAT and CDR2 is FQNNGV in the germline V gene. Methods used by the authors: Amplification with reference gene primers provided the estimates of nucleated cell counts. The assay was immunoSEQ multiplex PCR, and TCRdb's table has in-frame clones only and misses some. V and J calls and clone size are given by that table; D and trimming were obtained from the DNA. Here the sample spans about 340,000 clones, approximately 87% being singletons. Seattle enrolled patients during active infection and tracked them longitudinally.

The source is a woman in her forties or fifties with COVID-19, enrolled during active disease. Specimen: peripheral blood. The rearrangement links TRBV11-2 to TRBJ1-5, with 8 bases identical to TRBD1. The CDR3 reads CASSPRTGRQPQHF. CDR3 DNA: TGTGCCAGCAGCCCACGGACAGGGAGGCAGCCCCAGCATTTT.